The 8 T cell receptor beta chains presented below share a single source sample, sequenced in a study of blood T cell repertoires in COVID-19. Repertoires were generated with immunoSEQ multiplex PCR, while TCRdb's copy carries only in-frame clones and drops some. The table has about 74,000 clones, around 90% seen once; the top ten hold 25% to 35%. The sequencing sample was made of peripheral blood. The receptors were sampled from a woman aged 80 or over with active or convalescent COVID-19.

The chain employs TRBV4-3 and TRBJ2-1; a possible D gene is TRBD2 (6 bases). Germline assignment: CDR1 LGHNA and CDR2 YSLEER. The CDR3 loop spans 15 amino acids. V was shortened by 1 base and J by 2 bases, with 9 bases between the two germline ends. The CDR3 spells CASSQGEDPYNEQFF. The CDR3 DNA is TGCGCCAGCAGCCAAGGGGAGGACCCCTACAATGAGCAGTTCTTC.

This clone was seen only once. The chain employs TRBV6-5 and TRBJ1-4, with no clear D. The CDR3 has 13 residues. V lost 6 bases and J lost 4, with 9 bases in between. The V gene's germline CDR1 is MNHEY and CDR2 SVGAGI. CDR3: CASRLTVNEKLFF. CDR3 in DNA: TGTGCCAGCAGGCTAACAGTTAATGAAAAACTGTTTTTT.

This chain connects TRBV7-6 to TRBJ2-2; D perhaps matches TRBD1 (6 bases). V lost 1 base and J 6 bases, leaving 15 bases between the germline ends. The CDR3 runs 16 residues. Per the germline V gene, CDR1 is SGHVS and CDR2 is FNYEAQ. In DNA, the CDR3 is TGTGCCAGCAGCTTAGAGGTTACAGGGATGGCCGGGGAGCTGTTTTTT. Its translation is CASSLEVTGMAGELFF.

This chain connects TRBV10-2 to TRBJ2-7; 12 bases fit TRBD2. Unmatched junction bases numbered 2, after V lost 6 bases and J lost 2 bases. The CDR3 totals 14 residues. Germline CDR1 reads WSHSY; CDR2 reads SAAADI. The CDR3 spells CASRLAGGTYEQYF. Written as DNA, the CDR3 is TGCGCCAGCAGACTAGCGGGGGGAACCTACGAGCAGTACTTC.

The DNA for the CDR3 is TGTGCCAGCAGCTTAAGCGGGGGGGCCCCAGAGACCCAGTACTTC. Residues: CASSLSGGAPETQYF. J is TRBJ2-5 and V is TRBV11-2; TRBD2 matches at 10 bases. Germline trimming cut 2 bases from V and 4 bases from J; bases unmatched to any gene: 4. The CDR3 runs to 15 residues. The germline V gene has CDR1 SGHAT and CDR2 FQNNGV.

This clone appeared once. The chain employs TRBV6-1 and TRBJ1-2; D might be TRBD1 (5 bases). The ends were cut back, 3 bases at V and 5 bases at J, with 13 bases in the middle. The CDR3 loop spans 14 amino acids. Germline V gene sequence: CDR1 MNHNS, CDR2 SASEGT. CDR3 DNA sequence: TGTGCCAGCAGTGAGCGGGGCGGCACTTATGGCTACACCTTC. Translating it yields CASSERGGTYGYTF.

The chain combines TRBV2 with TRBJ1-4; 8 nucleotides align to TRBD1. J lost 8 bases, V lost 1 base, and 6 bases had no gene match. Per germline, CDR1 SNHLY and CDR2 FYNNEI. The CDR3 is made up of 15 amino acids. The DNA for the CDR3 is TGTGCCAGCAGTGAAGGAGGGGGGACAGGAGAAAAACTGTTTTTT. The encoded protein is CASSEGGGTGEKLFF.

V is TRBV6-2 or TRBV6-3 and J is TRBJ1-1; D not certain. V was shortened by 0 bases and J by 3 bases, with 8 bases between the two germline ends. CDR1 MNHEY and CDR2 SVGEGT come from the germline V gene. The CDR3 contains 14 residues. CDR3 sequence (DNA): TGTGCCAGCAGTTACTCGAATGAGTACACTGAAGCTTTCTTT. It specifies CASSYSNEYTEAFF.